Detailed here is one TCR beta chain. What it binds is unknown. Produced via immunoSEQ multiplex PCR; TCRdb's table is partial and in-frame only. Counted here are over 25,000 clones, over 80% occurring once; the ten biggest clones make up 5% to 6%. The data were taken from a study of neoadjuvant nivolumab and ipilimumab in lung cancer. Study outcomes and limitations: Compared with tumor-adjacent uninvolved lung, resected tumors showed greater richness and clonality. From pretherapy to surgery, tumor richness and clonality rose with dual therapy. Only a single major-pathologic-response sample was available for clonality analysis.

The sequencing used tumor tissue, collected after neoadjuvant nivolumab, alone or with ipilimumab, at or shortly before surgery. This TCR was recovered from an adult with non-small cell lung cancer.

This CDR3 is CASSSRDPGQGAPDEQFF. The CDR3 nucleotides are TGTGCCAGCAGTTCGCGGGATCCGGGACAGGGGGCGCCGGATGAGCAGTTCTTC. The V and J genes are TRBV27 and TRBJ2-1; 12 bases agree with TRBD1. The CDR3 has 18 residues. Losses at the gene ends were 4 bases for V and 8 bases for J; bases not matched to a gene: 15. Germline V gene lookup returns CDR1 MNHEY and CDR2 SMNVEV (reference sequence).